This entry describes one T cell receptor (beta chain). This clonotype was recorded a few times. Its cognate antigen has yet to be identified. No much larger clone is present one base from it, and per-base qualities are unavailable. The source of the sample is a study of spatial heterogeneity in lung cancer (dated by TCRdb to about 2019). Broadly, across the study: Beta-chain transcripts were consistently detected in greater numbers than alpha-chain transcripts, which likely reflected higher beta-chain transcript abundance. In the raw uncorrected reads, each unique combination of TCR and UMI appeared on average more than ten times. The study quantitatively compared TCR alpha and beta repertoires across multiple tumor regions, matched nontumor lung and blood in non-small cell lung cancer. TCR repertoire features were related to nonsynonymous mutation counts determined by whole-exome sequencing of tumor tissue. Both alpha and beta chains were TCR-sequenced in samples taken at surgery, namely 220 tumor regions, fewer than 85 matched nontumor lung samples and just over 55 PBMC samples.

The investigation overall reported the following: Ubiquitous expanded tumor TCRs were found in blood more often at tumor resection than at routine follow-up. Additional single-cell paired TCR alpha and beta sequencing was considered necessary to confirm, at a functional level, the hypothesis that regional TCRs recognize regional mutations.

The sample's time point label, in plain terms: sample taken at primary tumor resection. For TCR sequencing, whole RNA was extracted from tumor and nontumor lung tissue, or from cryopreserved PBMC samples, and no cell sorting was done. Donors were around 71 patients with early-stage, untreated non-small cell lung cancer from the lung TRACERx cohort. Patients were selected for TCR sequencing only if sufficient RNA was available from at least two tumor regions. Based on the germline V gene, the CDR1 and CDR2 sequences are MNHEY and SVGAGI. There are 14 amino acids in the CDR3, from cysteine to phenylalanine inclusive. Only the CDR3 DNA stays, 42 bases, in frame from base 1. From V the trimming removes 2 bases and from J it removes 5 bases, while the gene matches leave 4 bases of the junction unaccounted for. Library prep was done by 5' RACE. The sequencing machine was a NextSeq 500. To allow correction of PCR and sequencing errors, the TCR library protocol tagged every TCR cDNA molecule with a unique molecular identifier. Under the source paper's analysis protocol: TCR identification, UMI-based error correction and CDR3 extraction were performed with Decombinator tools. TCRs above a frequency of 2 per 1,000, corresponding to the top 1% of the tumor frequency distribution, were defined as expanded. Rényi diversity was computed with the R vegan package after subsampling each repertoire 100 times to 5,000 TCRs. CDR3 similarity networks were built from amino acid triplet string-kernel similarity, connecting CDR3s with pairwise similarity above 0.82. TCRdb applied fastp at Q25 and MiXCR to the public reads, then kept only in-frame beta chains. One record per CDR3 amino acid sequence lists the most common genes and DNA. What appears here as the V and J calls and clone size reflects TCRdb's work, not the paper's. Within this sample are almost 75,000 distinct CDR3 sequences, with 10% to 15% of them counted one time only. The biggest ten clones account for roughly 7% of the sample.

The TCR originated in a male donor with early-stage non-small cell lung cancer. The specimen was PBMCs, collected at surgery. Recombination connected TRBV6-5 to TRBJ1-1, with TRBD1 matching 8 junction bases. The CDR3 region: CASSYGQGLTEAFF. The bases are TGTGCCAGCAGTTACGGACAGGGACTTACTGAAGCTTTCTTT.